This passage covers 20 T cell receptor beta chains from one sample sequenced in a study of blood T cell repertoires in COVID-19 (dated by TCRdb to 2020 to 2022). The receptor library was made with the immunoSEQ multiplex PCR assay. TCRdb limited this immuneACCESS table to in-frame rearrangements with V and J called. A share of clones is missing; checked studies link under half to unresolved V genes, and the rest is unexplained. This sample is represented by fewer than 350,000 clones; more than 80% of them were singletons. Together, the top ten hold roughly 6.8% of the sample. Sequencing used peripheral blood. The receptors were sampled from a woman between 25 and 40 years old with COVID-19, enrolled during active disease.

The chain recombines TRBV29-1 with TRBJ2-4; the match to TRBD2 covers 7 bases. CDR1 is SQVTM, CDR2 ANQGSEA, per germline. The CDR3 consists of 15 residues. V shed 4 bases, J shed 0 bases, and the junction held 6 bases outside the gene matches. The CDR3 nucleotides are TGCAGCGTTGTCGCTAGCGGTCTAGCCAAAAACATTCAGTACTTC. Amino acid sequence: CSVVASGLAKNIQYF. Supplemented by reference TRBV29-1 and TRBJ2-4, the full variable domain reads SAVISQKPSRDICQRGTSLTIQCQVDSQVTMMFWYRQQPGQSLTLIATANQGSEATYESGFVIDKFPISRPNLTFSTLTVSNMSPEDSSIYLCSVVASGLAKNIQYFGAGTRLSVL.

The chain couples TRBV6-5 to TRBJ1-6; 9 positions match TRBD1. The germline V gene has CDR1 MNHEY and CDR2 SVGAGI. The CDR3 sequence is 15 residues long. Germline trimming cut 7 bases from V and 12 bases from J; bases unmatched to any gene: 13. The CDR3 DNA follows: TGTGCCAGCACCCGCCGGGGACAGGGACTATTACCCCTCCACTTT. Its translation is CASTRRGQGLLPLHF.

The CDR3 DNA follows: TGCGCCAGCATCTTTTGTCCTACCGAAGAAGGCAATCAGCCCCAGCATTTT. This sequence encodes CASIFCPTEEGNQPQHF. The chain couples TRBV10-1 to TRBJ1-5; no definite D call. V lost 7 bases and J lost 2, with 21 bases in between. Germline V gene sequence: CDR1 WNHNN, CDR2 SYGVQD (reference sequence). There are 17 residues in the CDR3.

This clone appeared a few times. The chain carries TRBV10-3 and TRBJ2-6, with D perhaps matching TRBD2 (5 bases). Trimming removed 4 bases at V and 2 bases at J, with 9 bases between. The CDR3 consists of 15 residues. CDR1 and CDR2 from the germline V gene are ENHRY and SYGVKD. This CDR3 is CAISASGTGANVLTF. The DNA of the CDR3 is TGTGCCATCAGTGCATCGGGGACTGGGGCCAACGTCCTGACTTTC.

The chain couples TRBV4-2 to TRBJ2-5; possible D gene TRBD2, 6 bases. This CDR3 is built from 19 residues. Deletions cut 1 base from V and 4 bases from J, with 25 bases between. Germline CDR1 reads LGHNA; CDR2 reads YNFKEQ. CDR3 residues: CASSQVGGLVSGVGETQYF. The CDR3 nucleotides read TGTGCCAGCAGCCAAGTTGGGGGGTTGGTTAGCGGAGTGGGAGAGACCCAGTACTTC.

V usage is TRBV7-3 and J usage is TRBJ1-2, with 9 bases aligning to TRBD1. CDR3 length equals 13 residues. J lost 8 bases, V lost 2 bases, and 3 bases had no gene match. Germline assignment: CDR1 SGHTA and CDR2 FQGTGA. The CDR3 DNA is TGTGCCAGCAGCTTAGACAGGGGGGCAGGCTACACCTTC. It specifies CASSLDRGAGYTF.

The V call is TRBV7-2, the J call TRBJ2-1, with unresolved D. The ends were cut back, 4 bases at V and 8 bases at J, with 6 bases in the middle. CDR3 length: 11 amino acids. CDR1 and CDR2 (germline): SGHTA, FQGNSA. The DNA of the CDR3 is TGTGCCAGCAGCTCGGTTGATGAGCAGTTCTTC. It specifies CASSSVDEQFF.

The chain couples TRBV9 to TRBJ2-1; 7 bases are a match to TRBD2. Trimming at V came to 3 bases and at J to 4 bases, leaving 7 bases not matched to a gene. The CDR3 loop spans 15 amino acids. Per the germline V gene, CDR1 is SGDLS and CDR2 is YYNGEE. The CDR3 sequence: CASSAMTSPYNEQFF. The CDR3 coding sequence is TGTGCCAGCAGCGCCATGACTAGCCCTTACAATGAGCAGTTCTTC. The full variable domain, with the rest looked up from reference TRBV9 and TRBJ2-1, is DSGVTQTPKHLITATGQRVTLRCSPRSGDLSVYWYQQSLDQGLQFLIQYYNGEERAKGNILERFSAQQFPDLHSELNLSSLELGDSALYFCASSAMTSPYNEQFFGPGTRLTVL.

The gene calls are TRBV9 and TRBJ1-5; no reliable D call. The germline V and J ends were trimmed by 5 bases and 0 bases, with 12 bases remaining between them. The CDR3 has 15 residues. The germline V gene has CDR1 SGDLS and CDR2 YYNGEE. CDR3 coding DNA: TGTGCCAGCAGTCCGGACGGGGATAGCAATCAGCCCCAGCATTTT. Its translation: CASSPDGDSNQPQHF.

The chain couples TRBV20-1 to TRBJ2-2; 9 bases are shared with TRBD2. J lost 2 bases, V lost 6 bases, and 4 bases had no gene match. Germline loops: CDR1 DFQATT, CDR2 SNEGSKA (reference sequence). This CDR3 spans 14 amino acids. Written as DNA, the CDR3 is TGCAGTGCAAGTAGCGGGAGAAACACCGGGGAGCTGTTTTTT. It codes for CSASSGRNTGELFF.

The chain couples TRBV30 to TRBJ2-3; 8 bases match TRBD2. CDR3 length: 14 amino acids. V lost 4 bases and J lost 2; bases outside the gene matches: 5. Germline CDR1 GTSNPN, CDR2 SVGIG (reference sequence). The CDR3 region is CAWTSGRYTDTQYF. DNA of the CDR3: TGTGCCTGGACTAGCGGGCGGTACACAGATACGCAGTATTTT.

The V gene is TRBV27, the J gene TRBJ1-1; D not resolved. This CDR3 is built from 14 residues. Per the germline V gene, CDR1 is MNHEY and CDR2 is SMNVEV (reference sequence). The V and J ends lost 3 bases and 5 bases respectively, with 13 bases between them. The CDR3 DNA is TGTGCCAGCAGTTTTCTAGGAGATCCGACTGAAGCTTTCTTT. Translation gives CASSFLGDPTEAFF.

This chain joins TRBV30 and TRBJ1-5; D is perhaps TRBD1 (6 bases). The CDR3 consists of 13 residues. V was pared by 2 bases and J by 7 bases, with 12 bases between. Germline CDR1 is GTSNPN and CDR2 is SVGIG (reference sequence). The CDR3 DNA reads TGTGCCTGGAGTTCACAGGGAAGCCAGCCCCAGCATTTT. This gives the protein CAWSSQGSQPQHF.

This chain joins TRBV28 and TRBJ1-1, with D perhaps matching TRBD1 (5 bases). This CDR3 spans 13 amino acids. Deletions cut 2 bases from V and 6 bases from J, with 10 bases between. Per germline, CDR1 MDHEN and CDR2 SYDVKM. The CDR3 coding sequence is TGTGCCAGCAGTTTAGAAGGGGATCCTGAAGCTTTCTTT. It is translated as CASSLEGDPEAFF.

V is TRBV4-1 and J is TRBJ2-1; 11 nucleotides line up with TRBD2. The CDR3 is 19 residues long. CDR1 and CDR2 from the germline V gene are MGHRA and YSYEKL. The trim removed 4 bases at V and 4 bases at J, leaving 15 bases unmatched. The CDR3 nucleotides read TGCGCCAGCAGCCCCTCGGGGGCTAGCGGGGGGAGCGCGTACAATGAGCAGTTCTTC. This translates into CASSPSGASGGSAYNEQFF.

The chain links TRBV21-1 to TRBJ1-6. TRBV21-1 is a recognized pseudogene. This CDR3 is built from 18 residues. CDR3 in amino acids: CASSKSGVVSSYNSPLHF. CDR3 in DNA: TGTGCCAGCAGCAAAAGCGGCGTGGTTAGCTCCTATAATTCACCCCTCCACTTT.

The chain uses TRBV23-1 and TRBJ1-5; TRBD1 aligns across 10 bases. TRBV23-1 is an ORF for which the function is uncertain. Trimming took 2 bases from V and 4 from J; bases not matched to a gene: 8. The CDR3 has 17 residues. The CDR3 reads CASSQPRDRGGNQPQHF. In nucleotides, the CDR3 is TGCGCCAGCAGTCAACCCCGGGACAGGGGAGGGAATCAGCCCCAGCATTTT.

This chain links TRBV30 with TRBJ2-3; 7 bases line up with TRBD1. Unmatched junction bases numbered 12, after V lost 3 bases and J lost 6 bases. This CDR3 is built from 15 residues. Germline V gives CDR1 GTSNPN, CDR2 SVGIG (reference sequence). The CDR3 here is CAWREGQHFQDTQYF. CDR3 bases: TGTGCCTGGAGAGAGGGACAGCACTTCCAGGATACGCAGTATTTT.

This clone was recorded only once. This sequence joins TRBV30 and TRBJ2-5; 10 bases map to TRBD1. The CDR3 has 15 amino acids. V trimming: 1 base; J trimming: 2 bases; junction bases outside the gene matches: 4. CDR1 is GTSNPN, CDR2 SVGIG, per germline (reference sequence). The CDR3 region has the DNA TGTGCCTGGAGTGGGGGGGGACAGGGGCAAGAGACCCAGTACTTC. Translation gives CAWSGGGQGQETQYF.

V gene TRBV3-1 (or the pseudogene TRBV3-2) combines with J gene TRBJ2-5; D gene unclear. CDR3 length: 14 amino acids. V was trimmed by 3 bases and J by 5 bases, leaving 13 bases between them. The germline V gene has CDR1 LGHDT and CDR2 YNNKEL (reference sequence). CDR3 nucleotides: TGTGCCAGCAGCCATATCCCCCAACAGGAGACCCAGTACTTC. The encoded protein is CASSHIPQQETQYF.